This TCR beta chain came from a study of T cell responses to AZD1222 COVID-19 vaccine. Findings of the study overall: It should be noted that donors were predominantly white British and more often female, and clonal diversity was possibly underestimated. In the spike-specific TCR repertoire, nearly half reportedly target unmutated variant regions. Repertoires were obtained only post-peak T cell response.

Produced via immunoSEQ multiplex PCR; TCRdb's table is partial and in-frame only. The table shows 150,000 or so clones, with roughly nine tenths occurring only once. In its sample, this clone was seen once. As yet, its antigen is unknown. The CDR3 is 17 amino acids. Trimming shortened V by 6 bases and J by 0 bases, and 17 bases separated the two germline ends. Germline CDR1 and CDR2: LNHDA and SQIVND (reference sequence). This chain joins TRBV19 and TRBJ1-4; maybe TRBD1 (6 bases). Sequenced material: peripheral blood, taken on day 0 of AZD1222 vaccination. This receptor was taken from an adult in good health. DNA for the CDR3: TGTGCCAGTAGACATAGGACAGCACCACCAACTAATGAAAAACTGTTTTTT. Protein sequence: CASRHRTAPPTNEKLFF.